The 23 T cell receptor beta chains reported below all come from one sample, sequenced in a study of siplizumab effects on memory and regulatory T cells. TCRdb's table, derived via immunoSEQ multiplex PCR, lists solely in-frame clones and lacks some. The sample contains some 100,000 clones, 94% of which appear only once. The material sequenced was Tregs sorted from blood. The receptor set was obtained from a human donor in good health.

The V call is TRBV12-2, the J call TRBJ1-1; the table calls TRBD1, which could not be checked here. TRBV12-2 constitutes a pseudogene. This CDR3 contains 17 residues. CDR3 sequence reads: CASRTPLGDRGRVEAFF. The CDR3 coding sequence is TGTGCAAGTCGCACCCCCCTGGGGGACAGGGGAAGGGTGGAGGCTTTCTTT.

V usage is TRBV5-1 and J usage is TRBJ1-2; 8 bases map to TRBD1. Germline assignment: CDR1 SGHRS and CDR2 YFSETQ. The CDR3 covers 17 residues. V shed 0 bases and J 6 bases; nucleotides not matched to a gene: 13. CDR3 protein: CASSLAPDRVNKDGYTF. For the CDR3, the DNA is TGCGCCAGCAGCTTGGCCCCGGACAGGGTTAATAAGGATGGCTACACCTTC.

The rearrangement links TRBV5-1 to TRBJ2-5; 12 nucleotides match TRBD1. Germline assignment: CDR1 SGHRS and CDR2 YFSETQ. The CDR3 has 15 residues. With V trimmed by 4 bases and J by 5 bases, 6 bases remained unmatched. The CDR3 region is CASSAGTGGLETQYF. CDR3 bases: TGCGCCAGCAGCGCCGGGACAGGGGGCCTGGAGACCCAGTACTTC.

J is TRBJ1-2 and V is TRBV21-1; the D call TRBD1 from the table was never checked on the DNA. TRBV21-1 is a listed pseudogene. The CDR3 runs 15 residues. CDR3 nucleotides: TGTGCCAGCAGCGTGGGCAGAGCTATAATCTATGGCTACACCTTC. Encoded protein: CASSVGRAIIYGYTF.

This clone was detected only once. The rearrangement uses TRBV5-6 and TRBJ2-6; either TRBD1 or TRBD2 may supply D (5 bases each). With 6 bases removed from V and 0 bases from J, the gap between germline ends came to 13 bases. The CDR3 is 16 amino acids. In germline, CDR1 is SGHDT, CDR2 YYEEEE. CDR3 region: CASTQIGTSGANVLTF. CDR3 DNA sequence: TGTGCCAGCACGCAAATCGGGACCTCTGGGGCCAACGTCCTGACTTTC. The full variable domain, in which reference TRBV5-6 and TRBJ2-6 provide the parts outside the CDR3, is DAGVTQSPTHLIKTRGQQVTLRCSPKSGHDTVSWYQQALGQGPQFIFQYYEEEERQRGNFPDRFSGHQFPNYSSELNVNALLLGDSALYLCASTQIGTSGANVLTFGAGSRLTVL.

This chain links TRBV14 with TRBJ1-2; the match to TRBD1 covers 7 bases. CDR1 is SGHDN and CDR2 is FVKESK in the germline V gene. J lost 4 bases, V lost 4 bases, and 3 bases had no gene match. The CDR3 runs 13 residues. The CDR3 region has the DNA TGTGCCAGCAGCCGGGACAGACTCTATGGCTACACCTTC. It yields the protein CASSRDRLYGYTF.

This sequence joins TRBV28 and TRBJ2-3; 7 positions match TRBD1. CDR1 and CDR2 (germline): MDHEN, SYDVKM. V dropped 7 bases and J dropped 7; count of bases not matched to a gene: 8. The CDR3 is 13 amino acids. Here the CDR3 reads CASTVGTANTQYF. The CDR3 DNA sequence: TGTGCCAGCACCGTTGGGACAGCAAATACGCAGTATTTT. Full variable domain (rest looked up from reference TRBV28 and TRBJ2-3): DVKVTQSSRYLVKRTGEKVFLECVQDMDHENMFWYRQDPGLGLRLIYFSYDVKMKEKGDIPEGYSVSREKKERFSLILESASTNQTSMYLCASTVGTANTQYFGPGTRLTVL.

DNA for the CDR3: TGTGCCAGCAGCTTGCTAGCGTGGGAGCAGTACTTC. Protein product: CASSLLAWEQYF. The V call is TRBV7-8, the J call TRBJ2-5, with D tentatively TRBD2 (6 bases). The V end lost 3 bases, the J end lost 11 bases, and 13 bases lay between the germline ends. This CDR3 is 12 amino acids long. CDR1 and CDR2 (germline): SGHVS, FQNEAQ.

This chain connects TRBV5-1 to TRBJ2-1, with a tentative D call TRBD2 (5 bases). In germline, CDR1 is SGHRS, CDR2 YFSETQ. CDR3 size: 14 residues. V was cut by 6 bases and J by 4 bases, with 14 bases left in between. CDR3 in amino acids: CASKRLAVYNEQFF. CDR3 DNA sequence: TGCGCCAGCAAGCGGCTAGCAGTTTACAATGAGCAGTTCTTC.

This clone was seen once. The rearrangement uses TRBV9 and TRBJ2-5, with 10 bases aligning to TRBD1. The CDR3 has 17 residues. Germline V gene lookup returns CDR1 SGDLS and CDR2 YYNGEE. J gave up 2 bases and V 0 bases, and 7 bases lay outside the gene matches. CDR3 coding DNA: TGTGCCAGCAGCGTAGGCGGGGGACAGGGGCTACAAGAGACCCAGTACTTC. Translation: CASSVGGGQGLQETQYF.

This clone was found once. The chain employs TRBV28 and TRBJ1-1; D unresolved. V lost 6 bases and J lost 4, with 21 bases in between. CDR1 is MDHEN and CDR2 is SYDVKM in the germline V gene. The length of the CDR3 is 16 residues. CDR3 loop: CASRPTRRGRATEAFF. The CDR3 coding sequence is TGTGCCAGCAGGCCTACCCGACGGGGTCGGGCCACTGAAGCTTTCTTT. The whole variable domain, filled in from reference TRBV28 and TRBJ1-1, reads DVKVTQSSRYLVKRTGEKVFLECVQDMDHENMFWYRQDPGLGLRLIYFSYDVKMKEKGDIPEGYSVSREKKERFSLILESASTNQTSMYLCASRPTRRGRATEAFFGQGTRLTVV.

This clone was recorded only once. V is TRBV11-2 and J is TRBJ2-1; 13 positions agree with TRBD2. The CDR3 is made up of 14 amino acids. Germline V gene data show CDR1 as SGHAT and CDR2 as FQNNGV. J gave up 10 bases and V 5 bases, and 5 bases lay outside the gene matches. CDR3 in amino acids: CASSLGLAGLEQFF. In nucleotides, the CDR3 is TGTGCCAGCAGCCTGGGACTAGCGGGATTAGAGCAGTTCTTC.

This clone was detected only a few times. V usage is TRBV5-4 and J usage is TRBJ1-1; unclear D gene. V dropped 4 bases and J dropped 1 base, with 14 bases sitting between them. Germline CDR1 and CDR2: SGHNT and YYREEE (reference sequence). This CDR3 comprises 15 residues. Written as DNA, the CDR3 is TGTGCCAGCAGCCGATCCTCGGCACGGAACACTGAAGCTTTCTTT. This translates into CASSRSSARNTEAFF.

The V call is TRBV29-1, the J call TRBJ2-3; D is uncertain. V was shortened by 1 base and J by 5 bases, with 10 bases between the two germline ends. Germline lookup yields CDR1 SQVTM and CDR2 ANQGSEA. The CDR3 totals 13 residues. This chain's CDR3 is CSVEGPVVDTQYF. CDR3 sequence (DNA): TGCAGCGTTGAAGGCCCTGTAGTAGATACGCAGTATTTT.

The chain is built from TRBV27 and TRBJ1-2, with 7 bases aligning to TRBD1. The CDR3 consists of 15 residues. V lost 5 bases, J lost 4 bases, and 10 bases stayed unmatched. CDR1 is MNHEY and CDR2 is SMNVEV in the germline V gene (reference sequence). CDR3 amino acids: CASSPYSGGGYGYTF. CDR3 in DNA: TGTGCCAGCAGTCCATACTCAGGGGGGGGCTATGGCTACACCTTC.

V gene TRBV5-1 combines with J gene TRBJ2-7; D gene unclear. V was clipped by 3 bases and J by 4 bases, with 23 bases between them. The CDR3 loop spans 17 amino acids. Germline V CDR1 and CDR2: SGHRS, YFSETQ. The DNA for the CDR3 is TGCGCCAGCAGCTCGATACTTAGAGGACCCAGCGAGTACGAGCAGTACTTC. Residues: CASSSILRGPSEYEQYF.

The chain carries TRBV5-4 and TRBJ2-5; a weak D match, TRBD1 (6 bases). Germline V gives CDR1 SGHNT, CDR2 YYREEE (reference sequence). V shed 3 bases and J shed 4 bases, with 13 bases lying between them. The CDR3 totals 14 residues. CDR3 in amino acids: CASSSGVVGETQYF. CDR3 nucleotides: TGTGCCAGCAGCTCAGGGGTGGTGGGAGAGACCCAGTACTTC.

CDR3 region: CASSHHEGAKFQPQHF. In DNA, the CDR3 is TGTGCCAGCAGCCACCATGAGGGGGCGAAGTTCCAGCCCCAGCATTTT. V usage is TRBV7-9 and J usage is TRBJ1-5; 7 nucleotides agree with TRBD1. The CDR3 loop spans 16 amino acids. The V and J ends lost 5 bases and 7 bases, in that order; junction bases with no gene match: 14. Looked up from germline, CDR1 is SEHNR and CDR2 is FQNEAQ (reference sequence).

The CDR3 protein is CASSPPTGNPGEQYF. In DNA, the CDR3 is TGTGCCAGTAGTCCCCCGACAGGGAACCCGGGAGAGCAGTACTTC. The J gene is TRBJ2-7, the V gene TRBV19; 7 bases map to TRBD1. Germline V CDR1 and CDR2: LNHDA, SQIVND (reference sequence). The trim removed 5 bases at V and 7 bases at J, leaving 14 bases unmatched. CDR3 length: 15 residues. The full variable domain, in which reference TRBV19 and TRBJ2-7 provide the parts outside the CDR3, is DGGITQSPKYLFRKEGQNVTLSCEQNLNHDAMYWYRQDPGQGLRLIYYSQIVNDFQKGDIAEGYSVSREKKESFPLTVTSAQKNPTAFYLCASSPPTGNPGEQYFGPGTRLTVT.

The CDR3 DNA is TGCGCCAGCAATGGAGCGGGAGGGTCCTACGAGCAGTACTTC. As protein: CASNGAGGSYEQYF. This sequence joins TRBV10-2 and TRBJ2-7; 10 bases fit TRBD2. The CDR3 sequence is 14 residues long. V trimming: 7 bases; J trimming: 1 base; junction bases outside the gene matches: 4. CDR1 and CDR2 (germline): WSHSY, SAAADI.

The V gene is TRBV4-1, the J gene TRBJ2-5, with D unresolved. The V gene's germline CDR1 is MGHRA and CDR2 YSYEKL. V lost 1 base and J lost 0, with 12 bases in between. The CDR3 loop spans 16 amino acids. CDR3 sequence: CASSQGIWGYQETQYF. The CDR3 nucleotides are TGCGCCAGCAGCCAAGGTATCTGGGGATACCAAGAGACCCAGTACTTC.

The V and J genes are TRBV14 and TRBJ1-2; D is unresolved. The CDR3 runs to 15 residues. Trimming stripped 4 bases from V and 4 bases from J, with 16 bases between. CDR1 and CDR2 from the germline V gene are SGHDN and FVKESK. Written as DNA, the CDR3 is TGTGCCAGCAGCCTCGCCGACTCTCCAGGCTATGGCTACACCTTC. Its protein is CASSLADSPGYGYTF.

The CDR3 sequence: CASRPGHVNTEAFF. The CDR3 DNA reads TGTGCCAGCCGCCCGGGACACGTGAACACTGAAGCTTTCTTT. The chain combines TRBV5-5 with TRBJ1-1; weak D call: TRBD1 (6 bases). Germline lookup yields CDR1 SGHKS and CDR2 YYEKEE (reference sequence). V shed 7 bases and J shed 0 bases, with 13 bases lying between them. This CDR3 comprises 14 residues. Variable domain in full (rest from reference TRBV5-5 and TRBJ1-1): DAGVTQSPTHLIKTRGQQVTLRCSPISGHKSVSWYQQVLGQGPQFIFQYYEKEERGRGNFPDRFSARQFPNYSSELNVNALLLGDSALYLCASRPGHVNTEAFFGQGTRLTVV.